The 24 T cell receptor beta chains below come from one sample, sequenced in a study of graft-versus-host responses after intestinal transplantation. Their specific antigens are unknown. TCRdb's copy holds only in-frame clones and misses some; the assay was immunoSEQ multiplex PCR. The repertoire holds almost 85,000 clones, with 75% to 95% as singletons. The sequenced sample was unstimulated CD4+ T cells sorted from spleen or lymph node cells, obtained before intestinal transplant. The receptor set was obtained from a human donor who received an intestinal transplant.

The V and J genes are TRBV19 and TRBJ1-5; 9 nucleotides line up with TRBD1. The V and J ends lost 5 bases and 6 bases, in that order; junction bases with no gene match: 11. Germline loops: CDR1 LNHDA, CDR2 SQIVND (reference sequence). The length of the CDR3 is 16 residues. The CDR3 nucleotides read TGTGCCAGTAGTGTTCCCGGGACAGGGATGGCTCAGCCCCAGCATTTT. Encoded protein: CASSVPGTGMAQPQHF.

V usage is TRBV19 and J usage is TRBJ2-2; perhaps TRBD1 as D (5 bases). This CDR3 is 16 amino acids long. CDR1 and CDR2 from the germline V gene are LNHDA and SQIVND (reference sequence). V was pared by 6 bases and J by 1 base, with 15 bases between. DNA for the CDR3: TGTGCCAGTAGGACTCTACGACAGTTGAACACCGGGGAGCTGTTTTTT. It encodes CASRTLRQLNTGELFF. Looking up the rest from reference TRBV19 and TRBJ2-2 gives the full variable domain: DGGITQSPKYLFRKEGQNVTLSCEQNLNHDAMYWYRQDPGQGLRLIYYSQIVNDFQKGDIAEGYSVSREKKESFPLTVTSAQKNPTAFYLCASRTLRQLNTGELFFGEGSRLTVL.

Note on this clone: One end of the junction fails to match germline, which may point to a read error. The sample carries other DNA sequences with the same CDR3. The V call is TRBV5-6, the J call TRBJ2-7, with D unclear. The V gene's germline CDR1 is SGHDT and CDR2 YYEEEE. CDR3 length: 14 amino acids. DNA of the CDR3: TGCGCCAGCAGCCATTTCGAAGAGCCCTACGAGCAGTACTTC. It specifies CASSHFEEPYEQYF.

The CDR3 sequence: CASSLAGPYEQYF. CDR3 nucleotide sequence: TGTGCCAGCAGCTTGGCAGGGCCCTACGAGCAGTACTTC. The rearrangement links TRBV5-6 to TRBJ2-7, with D maybe TRBD1 (5 bases). Germline CDR1 is SGHDT and CDR2 is YYEEEE. Trimming cost V 0 bases and J 2 bases, with 6 bases left between them. The CDR3 totals 13 residues.

This clone was observed a single time. The rearrangement uses TRBV5-1 and TRBJ2-1; 8 bases are shared with TRBD1. Trimming took 8 bases from V and 6 from J; bases not matched to a gene: 10. Germline V gene data show CDR1 as SGHRS and CDR2 as YFSETQ. The CDR3 has 14 residues. The CDR3 spells CASSDVQGGNEQFF. For the CDR3, the DNA is TGCGCCAGTTCCGACGTACAGGGGGGCAATGAGCAGTTCTTC.

The gene calls are TRBV7-9 and TRBJ1-1; possible D gene TRBD1, 5 bases. Germline V gene sequence: CDR1 SEHNR, CDR2 FQNEAQ (reference sequence). The CDR3 runs 14 residues. V lost 5 bases to trimming and J lost 5 bases, with 15 bases between them. CDR3 nucleotides: TGTGCCAGCAGCCGCCCAGGGTCGGATACTGAAGCTTTCTTT. It yields the protein CASSRPGSDTEAFF.

This chain uses TRBV5-8 with TRBJ2-7; possible D gene TRBD1, 6 bases. V lost 2 bases and J 0 bases, leaving 12 bases between the germline ends. The CDR3 runs 15 residues. CDR1 and CDR2 (germline): SGHTS, YDEGEE. The CDR3 sequence is CASSFRDIGSYEQYF. Written as DNA, the CDR3 is TGTGCCAGCAGCTTTCGGGACATCGGCTCCTACGAGCAGTACTTC. Variable domain in full (rest from reference TRBV5-8 and TRBJ2-7): EAGVTQSPTHLIKTRGQQATLRCSPISGHTSVYWYQQALGLGLQFLLWYDEGEERNRGNFPPRFSGRQFPNYSSELNVNALELEDSALYLCASSFRDIGSYEQYFGPGTRLTVT.

The CDR3 region has the DNA TGTGCCAGTAGTATCTTTCAGCGCCAGTGGCTCCACTTT. It encodes CASSIFQRQWLHF. The rearrangement links TRBV19 to TRBJ1-6; D is undetermined. The V and J ends lost 3 bases and 16 bases respectively, with 16 bases between them. The CDR3 sequence is 13 residues long. Germline CDR1 LNHDA, CDR2 SQIVND (reference sequence).

The rearrangement uses TRBV4-3 and TRBJ1-1; D possibly corresponds to TRBD1 (5 bases). The CDR3 has 15 residues. CDR1 is LGHNA, CDR2 YSLEER, per germline. Trimming removed 1 base at V and 1 base at J, with 10 bases between. The DNA of the CDR3 is TGCGCCAGCAGCCAAGGGGAGGGGAGGAACACTGAAGCTTTCTTT. As protein: CASSQGEGRNTEAFF.

The chain carries TRBV6-5 and TRBJ2-7; 7 bases match TRBD1. The CDR3 is made up of 16 amino acids. The V segment lost 4 bases and the J segment 6 bases; nucleotides outside the gene matches: 15. The V gene's germline CDR1 is MNHEY and CDR2 SVGAGI. CDR3 protein: CASSFNRGPRAGEQYF. The CDR3 coding sequence is TGTGCCAGCAGTTTTAACAGGGGCCCACGAGCCGGCGAGCAGTACTTC.

Turning to this clone: Within the sample, other DNA sequences also encode this same CDR3. The chain couples TRBV18 to TRBJ1-4; D is possibly TRBD1 (5 bases). The CDR3 is 14 amino acids. From germline, CDR1 is KGHSH and CDR2 LQKENI. V dropped 3 bases and J dropped 5 bases, with 10 bases sitting between them. The CDR3 here is CASSPRQTNEKLFF. DNA for the CDR3: TGTGCCAGCTCACCTAGACAGACAAATGAAAAACTGTTTTTT.

This clone was seen just once. V is TRBV7-2 and J is TRBJ2-7, with 8 nucleotides matching TRBD1. Germline values: CDR1 SGHTA, CDR2 FQGNSA. This CDR3 region has 16 residues. Trimming at V came to 6 bases and at J to 5 bases, leaving 15 bases not matched to a gene. CDR3 sequence reads: CASSTTSGQGGHEQYF. The CDR3 DNA is TGTGCCAGCAGTACGACTAGTGGACAGGGAGGCCACGAGCAGTACTTC.

The V gene is TRBV5-5, the J gene TRBJ2-5; maybe TRBD2 (5 bases). Germline V gene sequence: CDR1 SGHKS, CDR2 YYEKEE (reference sequence). The CDR3 sequence is 12 residues long. Trimming pared 4 bases from V and 4 bases from J, leaving 8 bases between. The DNA for the CDR3 is TGTGCCAGCAGCCCGGGGTCAGAGACCCAGTACTTC. It yields the protein CASSPGSETQYF.

The chain links TRBV4-3 to TRBJ1-4; unclear D gene. The CDR3 extends over 16 amino acids. Deletions cut 0 bases from V and 7 bases from J, with 15 bases between. Germline V gene lookup returns CDR1 LGHNA and CDR2 YSLEER. DNA of the CDR3: TGCGCCAGCAGCCAAGAGTCTAGCCGTATAGGTGAAAAACTGTTTTTT. Translated: CASSQESSRIGEKLFF.

This sequence joins TRBV6-6 and TRBJ1-5; D is possibly TRBD1 (5 bases). Per the germline V gene, CDR1 is MNHNY and CDR2 is SVGAGI (reference sequence). V dropped 6 bases and J dropped 0 bases, with 12 bases sitting between them. The CDR3 totals 15 residues. Here the CDR3 reads CASRKTTVSNQPQHF. The CDR3 DNA sequence: TGTGCCAGCAGAAAAACGACAGTTAGCAATCAGCCCCAGCATTTT.

The chain carries TRBV6-6 and TRBJ2-7, with D possibly matching TRBD1 (5 bases). Deletions cut 6 bases from V and 4 bases from J, with 19 bases between. The CDR3 length is 15 residues. Per the germline V gene, CDR1 is MNHNY and CDR2 is SVGAGI (reference sequence). The CDR3 DNA reads TGTGCCAGCAGCCCCACCCCCGGACACCCATACGAGCAGTACTTC. It yields the protein CASSPTPGHPYEQYF.

The chain is built from TRBV6-5 and TRBJ1-2; D call uncertain. This CDR3 comprises 13 residues. The germline gives CDR1 MNHEY, CDR2 SVGAGI. V lost 4 bases to trimming and J lost 2 bases, with 8 bases between them. The CDR3 protein is CASSLELNYGYTF. CDR3 nucleotides: TGTGCCAGCAGTTTGGAACTAAACTATGGCTACACCTTC.

This chain links TRBV14 with TRBJ1-2, with D uncertain. Germline V CDR1 and CDR2: SGHDN, FVKESK. With 4 bases removed from V and 4 bases from J, the gap between germline ends came to 16 bases. The CDR3 has 15 residues. DNA for the CDR3: TGTGCCAGCAGCCCAAGATGGTCAGAATCCTATGGCTACACCTTC. It is translated as CASSPRWSESYGYTF.

This clone was seen a few times. V and J are TRBV19 and TRBJ1-3; 9 bases align to TRBD1. Germline V gene lookup returns CDR1 LNHDA and CDR2 SQIVND (reference sequence). V lost 4 bases, J lost 4 bases, and 5 bases stayed unmatched. This CDR3 has 15 amino acids. The CDR3 bases are TGTGCCAGTAGTAGCACAGGGGGCCAAGGAAACACCATATATTTT. It yields the protein CASSSTGGQGNTIYF.

The chain links TRBV19 to TRBJ1-6, with 8 bases that match TRBD1. The V gene end was trimmed by 6 bases and the J gene end by 5 bases; junction bases not matched to a gene: 9. The CDR3 loop spans 16 amino acids. The germline V gene encodes CDR1 LNHDA and CDR2 SQIVND (reference sequence). CDR3 loop: CASSLSGGWDNSPLHF. The CDR3 DNA reads TGTGCCAGTAGCCTATCAGGGGGCTGGGATAATTCACCCCTCCACTTT.

The V and J genes are TRBV6-5 and TRBJ1-3; D is unresolved. V was cut by 2 bases and J by 0 bases, with 11 bases left in between. Germline assignment: CDR1 MNHEY and CDR2 SVGAGI. The CDR3 has 16 residues. For the CDR3, the DNA is TGTGCCAGCAGTTACGGAGTAAGCAGCTCTGGAAACACCATATATTTT. Protein: CASSYGVSSSGNTIYF.

The chain employs TRBV5-1 and TRBJ2-2, with 7 bases matching TRBD1. The ends lost 4 bases at V and 6 bases at J; junction bases unmatched: 9. Germline assignment: CDR1 SGHRS and CDR2 YFSETQ. CDR3 size: 15 residues. The CDR3 nucleotides are TGCGCCAGCAGCGATACCAACAGGGGTCCCGGGGAGCTGTTTTTT. Translating it yields CASSDTNRGPGELFF.

CDR3 residues: CASSDRPSGGWETQYF. DNA of the CDR3: TGTGCCAGCAGTGATAGGCCTAGCGGGGGGTGGGAGACCCAGTACTTC. This chain joins TRBV2 and TRBJ2-5, with 11 bases lining up with TRBD2. The germline V gene has CDR1 SNHLY and CDR2 FYNNEI. The CDR3 sequence is 16 residues long. Germline trimming cut 3 bases from V and 5 bases from J; bases unmatched to any gene: 8.

The rearrangement uses TRBV30 and TRBJ2-5; 8 bases agree with TRBD1. The CDR3 covers 13 residues. Germline V lookup: CDR1 GTSNPN, CDR2 SVGIG (reference sequence). With 5 bases clipped from V and 2 bases from J, the junction kept 4 bases outside the gene matches. The CDR3 coding sequence is TGTGCCTGGGGGACAGGTACGCAAGAGACCCAGTACTTC. Translating gives CAWGTGTQETQYF.